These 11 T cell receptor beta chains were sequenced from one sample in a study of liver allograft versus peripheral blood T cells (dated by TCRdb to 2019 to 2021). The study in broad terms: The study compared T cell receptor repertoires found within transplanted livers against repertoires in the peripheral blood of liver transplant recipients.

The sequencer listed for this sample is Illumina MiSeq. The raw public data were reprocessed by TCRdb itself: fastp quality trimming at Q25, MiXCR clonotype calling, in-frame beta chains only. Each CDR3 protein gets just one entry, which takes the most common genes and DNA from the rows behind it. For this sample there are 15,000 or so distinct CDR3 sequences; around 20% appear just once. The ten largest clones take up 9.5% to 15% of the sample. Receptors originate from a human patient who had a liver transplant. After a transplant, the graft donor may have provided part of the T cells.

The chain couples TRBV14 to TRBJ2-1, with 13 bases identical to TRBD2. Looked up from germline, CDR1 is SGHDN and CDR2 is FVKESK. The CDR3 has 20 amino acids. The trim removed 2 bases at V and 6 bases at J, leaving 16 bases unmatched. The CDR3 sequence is CASSQLFGLAGVMSFNEQFF. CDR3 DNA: TGTGCCAGCAGCCAATTATTCGGACTAGCGGGAGTTATGTCTTTCAATGAGCAGTTCTTC.

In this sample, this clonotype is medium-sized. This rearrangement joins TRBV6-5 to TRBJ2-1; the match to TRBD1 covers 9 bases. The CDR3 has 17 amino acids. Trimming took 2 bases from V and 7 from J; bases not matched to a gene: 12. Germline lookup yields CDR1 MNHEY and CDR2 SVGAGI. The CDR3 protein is CASSYILPGQGGNEQFF. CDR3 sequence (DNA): TGTGCCAGCAGTTACATCCTACCGGGACAGGGTGGGAATGAGCAGTTCTTC.

This CDR3 is CASSIAGRLNTEAFF. The CDR3 nucleotides are TGTGCCAGTAGTATAGCGGGGCGATTGAACACTGAAGCTTTCTTT. J is TRBJ1-1 and V is TRBV19; the D gene is possibly TRBD1 (5 bases). Germline CDR1 reads LNHDA; CDR2 reads SQIVND (reference sequence). This CDR3 has 15 amino acids. V gave up 1 base and J gave up 0 bases, with 9 bases separating them.

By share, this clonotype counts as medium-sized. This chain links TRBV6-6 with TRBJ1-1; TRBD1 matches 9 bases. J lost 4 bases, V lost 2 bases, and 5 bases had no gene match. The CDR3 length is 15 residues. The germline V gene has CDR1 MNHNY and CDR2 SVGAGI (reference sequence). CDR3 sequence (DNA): TGTGCCAGCAGTTACATAACAGGGGGCTCCACTGAAGCTTTCTTT. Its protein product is CASSYITGGSTEAFF.

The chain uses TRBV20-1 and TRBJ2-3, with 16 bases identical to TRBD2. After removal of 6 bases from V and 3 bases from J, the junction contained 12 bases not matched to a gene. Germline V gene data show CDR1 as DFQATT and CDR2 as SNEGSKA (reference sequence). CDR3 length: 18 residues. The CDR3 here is CSASPGTSGRAITDTQYF. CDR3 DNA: TGCAGTGCCTCACCCGGGACTAGCGGGAGGGCGATTACAGATACGCAGTATTTT.

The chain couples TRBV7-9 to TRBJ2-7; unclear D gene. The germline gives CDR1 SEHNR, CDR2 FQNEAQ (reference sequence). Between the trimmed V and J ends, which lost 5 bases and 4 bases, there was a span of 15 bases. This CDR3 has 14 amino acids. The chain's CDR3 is CASSPPNWVYEQYF. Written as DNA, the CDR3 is TGTGCCAGCAGCCCCCCGAATTGGGTTTACGAGCAGTACTTC.

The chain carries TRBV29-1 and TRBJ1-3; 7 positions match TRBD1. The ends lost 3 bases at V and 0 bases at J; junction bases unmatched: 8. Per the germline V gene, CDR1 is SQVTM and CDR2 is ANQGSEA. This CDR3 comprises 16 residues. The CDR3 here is CSVEGQRGRSGNTIYF. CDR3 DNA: TGCAGCGTTGAGGGACAGAGGGGCCGCTCTGGAAACACCATATATTTT.

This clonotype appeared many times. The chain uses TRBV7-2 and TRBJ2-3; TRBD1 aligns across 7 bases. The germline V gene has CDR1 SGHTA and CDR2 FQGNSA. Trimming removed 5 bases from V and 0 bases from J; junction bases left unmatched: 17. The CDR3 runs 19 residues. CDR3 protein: CASSQNRDRVAASTDTQYF. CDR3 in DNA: TGTGCCAGCAGCCAAAACCGGGACAGAGTTGCTGCTAGCACAGATACGCAGTATTTT.

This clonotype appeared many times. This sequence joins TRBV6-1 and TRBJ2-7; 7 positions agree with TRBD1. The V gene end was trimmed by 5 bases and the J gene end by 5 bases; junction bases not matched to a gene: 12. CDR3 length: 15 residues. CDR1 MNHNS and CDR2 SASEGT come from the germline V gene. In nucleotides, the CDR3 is TGTGCCAGCAGTCCTACCCCACAGGGGTGGAACGAGCAGTACTTC. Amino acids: CASSPTPQGWNEQYF.

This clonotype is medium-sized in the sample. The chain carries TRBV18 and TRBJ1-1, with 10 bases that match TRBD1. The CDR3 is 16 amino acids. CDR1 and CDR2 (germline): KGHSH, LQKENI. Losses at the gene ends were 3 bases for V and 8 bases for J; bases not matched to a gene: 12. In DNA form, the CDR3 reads TGTGCCAGCTCACCGGGACAGGGGAACGGGGCACCAGAAGCTTTCTTT. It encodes CASSPGQGNGAPEAFF.

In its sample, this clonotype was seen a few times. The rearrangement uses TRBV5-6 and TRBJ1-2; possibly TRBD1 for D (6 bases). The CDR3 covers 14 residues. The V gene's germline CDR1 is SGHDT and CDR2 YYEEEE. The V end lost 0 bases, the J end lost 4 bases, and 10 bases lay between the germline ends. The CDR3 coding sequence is TGTGCCAGCAGCTTGGCACAGGGCGGCTATGGCTACACCTTC. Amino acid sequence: CASSLAQGGYGYTF.